The source of this T cell receptor beta chain is a study of OX40 agonist ivuxolimab in advanced cancers. Overall study: Among those enrolled, mean age was roughly 62 years (range about 23 to 90) and 75% to 85% were male. Antecedent anti-PD-1, anti-PD-L1 or anti-CTLA-4 therapy was permissible, with 35% to 40% having received some.

Autoimmune disease history or systemic immunosuppression excluded patients. This clone has only a few counts. The data were produced by immunoSEQ multiplex PCR, yet TCRdb's version contains in-frame clones alone and is incomplete. In the table there are 20,000 to 25,000 clones, roughly three quarters of which are singletons. Germline V gene lookup returns CDR1 LNHDA and CDR2 SQIVND (reference sequence). The CDR3 has 15 residues. V was clipped by 6 bases and J by 0 bases, with 11 bases between them. The sample in question was CD4+ or CD8+ T cells sorted from blood, obtained in a trial of the OX40 agonist ivuxolimab. The source is an adult with an advanced solid tumor such as melanoma, head and neck, liver or kidney cancer. The chain is built from TRBV19 and TRBJ1-4; the D is unclear. The CDR3 loop is CASSGLVTTNEKLFF. The CDR3 DNA sequence: TGTGCCAGTAGCGGCCTAGTGACAACTAATGAAAAACTGTTTTTT.